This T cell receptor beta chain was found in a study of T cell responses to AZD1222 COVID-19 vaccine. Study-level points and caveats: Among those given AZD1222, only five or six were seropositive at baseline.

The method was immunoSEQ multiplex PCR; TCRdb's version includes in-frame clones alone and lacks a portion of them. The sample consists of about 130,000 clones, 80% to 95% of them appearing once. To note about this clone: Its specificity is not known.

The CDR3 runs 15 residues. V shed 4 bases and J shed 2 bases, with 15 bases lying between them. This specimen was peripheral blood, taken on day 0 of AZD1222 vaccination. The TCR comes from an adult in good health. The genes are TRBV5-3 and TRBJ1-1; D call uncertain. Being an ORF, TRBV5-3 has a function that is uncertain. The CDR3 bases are TGTGCCAGAAGCCCCGATGTGGTGATAAACACTGAAGCTTTCTTT. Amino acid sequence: CARSPDVVINTEAFF.